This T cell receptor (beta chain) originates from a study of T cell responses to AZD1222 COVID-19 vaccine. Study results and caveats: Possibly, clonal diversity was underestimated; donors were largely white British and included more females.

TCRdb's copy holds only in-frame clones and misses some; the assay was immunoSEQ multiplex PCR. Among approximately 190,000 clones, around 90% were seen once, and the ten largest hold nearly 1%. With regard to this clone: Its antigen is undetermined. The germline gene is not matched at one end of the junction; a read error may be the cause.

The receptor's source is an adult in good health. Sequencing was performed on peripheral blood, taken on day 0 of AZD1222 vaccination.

The CDR3 bases are TGTGCTAGCAGCCCCAAGTCTTTTGCGGGGGCCAACAATGAGCAGTTCTTC. Its protein product is CASSPKSFAGANNEQFF. J is TRBJ2-1 and V is TRBV7-7; D may be TRBD2 (7 bases). Germline CDR1 SSHAT, CDR2 FNYEAQ (reference sequence). The CDR3 contains 17 residues.